This entry features one T cell receptor (beta chain) sequence. The sample originates from a study of cytomegalovirus exposure and HLA in healthy donors. V was pared by 1 base and J by 2 bases, with 4 bases of the junction left unmatched. Germline V gene data show CDR1 as MGHRA and CDR2 as YSYEKL. This CDR3 region has 17 residues. Generated by immunoSEQ multiplex PCR, the TCRdb table keeps only in-frame clones and is missing some. Here the sample spans 100,000 to 150,000 clones, nearly 90% being singletons. This chain connects TRBV4-1 to TRBJ2-7; 14 bases map to TRBD2. The origin of this receptor is a woman under 30 in good health and CMV-seronegative. Specimen: PBMCs. CDR3 loop: CASSQVGLAGDPYEQYF. DNA for the CDR3: TGCGCCAGCAGCCAAGTGGGACTAGCGGGGGACCCCTACGAGCAGTACTTC.